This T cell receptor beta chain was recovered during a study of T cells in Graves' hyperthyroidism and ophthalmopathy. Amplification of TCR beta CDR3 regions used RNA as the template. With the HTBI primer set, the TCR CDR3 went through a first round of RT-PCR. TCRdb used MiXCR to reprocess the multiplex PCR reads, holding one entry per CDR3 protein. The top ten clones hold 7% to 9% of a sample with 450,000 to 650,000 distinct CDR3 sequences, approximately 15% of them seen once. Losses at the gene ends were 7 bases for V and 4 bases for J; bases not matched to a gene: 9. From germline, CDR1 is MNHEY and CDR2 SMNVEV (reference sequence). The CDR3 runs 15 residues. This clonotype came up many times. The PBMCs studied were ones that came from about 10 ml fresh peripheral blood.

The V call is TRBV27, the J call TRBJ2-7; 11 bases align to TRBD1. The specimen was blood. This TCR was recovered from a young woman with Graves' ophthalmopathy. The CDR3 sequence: CASTDRGQGGYEQYF. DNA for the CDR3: TGTGCCAGCACAGACCGGGGACAGGGGGGGTACGAGCAGTACTTC.